This TCR beta chain was recovered during a study of CXCR3-negative and CXCR3-positive naive CD8 T cells. Study observations and caveats: CXCR3 expression partially decreased after cryopreservation; most assays used fresh PBMCs. The TRB CDR3s that CXCR3-positive naive cells carried were more hydrophobic than those of CXCR3-negative naive cells.

Of note for this clonotype: The antigen is undetermined.

CD8+ T cell subsets were each sorted in triplicate, about 290,000 cells apiece. The CD45RO-CCR7+CD27+CD95- phenotype denoted naive CD8+ T cells. The CDR3 is made up of 15 amino acids. CDR1 SGHRS and CDR2 YFSETQ come from the germline V gene. 5' RACE with UMI labels generated the TRB cDNA libraries. TCRdb re-called the 5' RACE reads; every CDR3 protein appears as one record, without DNA. This sample's clone table lists more than 9,500 distinct CDR3 sequences. The source is a human donor in good health. Some clones in this sample may be carry-over from other donors' samples. The rearrangement uses TRBV5-1 and TRBJ2-5; TCRdb designates TRBD1, a call that cannot be tested without DNA. The sequenced sample consisted of naive CXCR3- CD8+ T cells from blood. Stated subset: CD45RO-CCR7+CD27+CD95- naive CD8+ T cells lacking CXCR3 (TNR3-). This chain's CDR3 is CASSFRDRGRETQYF.